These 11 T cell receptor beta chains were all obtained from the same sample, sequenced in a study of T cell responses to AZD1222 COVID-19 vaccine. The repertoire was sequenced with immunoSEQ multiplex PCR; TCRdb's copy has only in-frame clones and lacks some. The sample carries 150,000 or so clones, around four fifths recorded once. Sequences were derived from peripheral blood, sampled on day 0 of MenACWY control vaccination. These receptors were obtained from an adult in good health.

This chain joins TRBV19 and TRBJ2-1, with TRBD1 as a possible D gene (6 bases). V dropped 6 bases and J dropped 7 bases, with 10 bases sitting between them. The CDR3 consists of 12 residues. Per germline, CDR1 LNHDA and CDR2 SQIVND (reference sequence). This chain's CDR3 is CASSEQGNEQFF. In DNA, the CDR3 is TGTGCCAGTAGCGAACAGGGAAATGAGCAGTTCTTC.

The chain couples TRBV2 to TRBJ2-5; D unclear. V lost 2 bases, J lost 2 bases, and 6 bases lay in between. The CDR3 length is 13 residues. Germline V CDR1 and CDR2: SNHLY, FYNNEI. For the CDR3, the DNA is TGTGCCAGCAGTGAAACGGATCAAGAGACCCAGTACTTC. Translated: CASSETDQETQYF. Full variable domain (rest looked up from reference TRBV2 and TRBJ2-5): EPEVTQTPSHQVTQMGQEVILRCVPISNHLYFYWYRQILGQKVEFLVSFYNNEISEKSEIFDDQFSVERPDGSNFTLKIRSTKLEDSAMYFCASSETDQETQYFGPGTRLLVL.

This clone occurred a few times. DNA for the CDR3: TGCGCCAGCAGCTCAGAGCGGGGCCCCCCCGGTGAGCAGTTCTTC. It translates to CASSSERGPPGEQFF. The chain links TRBV5-1 to TRBJ2-1; 7 nucleotides align to TRBD2. V lost 3 bases and J lost 9; bases outside the gene matches: 12. From germline, CDR1 is SGHRS and CDR2 YFSETQ. CDR3 length: 15 amino acids.

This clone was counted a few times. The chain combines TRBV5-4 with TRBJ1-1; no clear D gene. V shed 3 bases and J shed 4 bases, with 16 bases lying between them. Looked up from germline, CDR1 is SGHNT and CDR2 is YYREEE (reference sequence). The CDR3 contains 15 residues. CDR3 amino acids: CASSSWTSTATEAFF. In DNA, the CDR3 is TGTGCCAGCAGCTCCTGGACCAGCACGGCCACTGAAGCTTTCTTT.

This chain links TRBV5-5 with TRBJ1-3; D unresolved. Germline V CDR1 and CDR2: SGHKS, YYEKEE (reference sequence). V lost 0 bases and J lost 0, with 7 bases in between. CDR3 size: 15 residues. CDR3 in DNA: TGTGCCAGCAGCTTGGCGCCGGACTCTGGAAACACCATATATTTT. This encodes CASSLAPDSGNTIYF.

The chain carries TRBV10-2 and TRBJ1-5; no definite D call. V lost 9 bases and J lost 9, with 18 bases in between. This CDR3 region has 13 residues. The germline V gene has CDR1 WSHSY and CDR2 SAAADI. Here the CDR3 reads CASTPSTNRPQHF. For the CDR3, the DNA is TGCGCCAGTACCCCCTCGACGAACCGGCCCCAGCATTTT.

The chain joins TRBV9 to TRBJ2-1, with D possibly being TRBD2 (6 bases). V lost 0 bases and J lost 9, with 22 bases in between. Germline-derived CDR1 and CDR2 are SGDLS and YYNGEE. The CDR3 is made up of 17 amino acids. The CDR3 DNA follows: TGTGCCAGCAGCGTAGGGGTGGCGGGGTCGCGGGGTCTTGAGCAGTTCTTC. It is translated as CASSVGVAGSRGLEQFF.

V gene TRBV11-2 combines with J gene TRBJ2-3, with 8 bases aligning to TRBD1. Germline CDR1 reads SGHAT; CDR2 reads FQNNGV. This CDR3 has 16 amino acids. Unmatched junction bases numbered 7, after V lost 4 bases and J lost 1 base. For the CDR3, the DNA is TGTGCCAGCAGCTCATTGACAGGGGCCGGCACAGATACGCAGTATTTT. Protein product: CASSSLTGAGTDTQYF.

The CDR3, as DNA: TGTGCCAGCAGTTTATTGACAGGGGCTATCCACTTT. Translation: CASSLLTGAIHF. This rearrangement joins TRBV28 to TRBJ1-6; 8 bases fit TRBD1. V gave up 1 base and J gave up 17 bases; unmatched junction bases: 4. CDR3 size: 12 residues. Looked up from germline, CDR1 is MDHEN and CDR2 is SYDVKM.

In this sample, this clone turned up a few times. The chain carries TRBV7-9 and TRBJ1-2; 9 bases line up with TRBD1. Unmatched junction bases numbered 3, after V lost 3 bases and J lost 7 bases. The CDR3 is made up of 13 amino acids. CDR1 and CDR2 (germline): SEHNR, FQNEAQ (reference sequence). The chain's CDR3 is CASSLGTGFGYTF. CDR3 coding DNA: TGTGCCAGCAGCTTGGGGACAGGGTTTGGCTACACCTTC.

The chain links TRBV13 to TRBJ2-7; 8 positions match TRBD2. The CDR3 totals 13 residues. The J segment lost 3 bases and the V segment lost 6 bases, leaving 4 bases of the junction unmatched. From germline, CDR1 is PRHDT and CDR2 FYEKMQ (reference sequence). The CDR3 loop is CASSPGGHYEQYF. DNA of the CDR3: TGTGCCAGCAGTCCGGGGGGGCACTACGAGCAGTACTTC.